The clone carrying this T cell receptor (beta chain) was seen a few times. This sample is drawn from a study of identical twins. This CDR3 region has 15 residues. Trimming took 1 base from V and 0 from J, leaving 7 bases between them. Germline V gives CDR1 SGHVS, CDR2 FQNEAQ. TCRdb reanalysed the 5' RACE reads using MiXCR and keeps one entry per CDR3 protein. The repertoire holds roughly 470,000 distinct CDR3 sequences, with around 15% as singletons. This same sample was also taken into another study, of yellow fever vaccine responses in identical twins.

The rearrangement links TRBV7-8 to TRBJ2-1, with no clear D. The TCR originated in a woman aged 18-30 years in good health. Sample: CD4+ T cells sorted from blood. The CDR3 here is CASSLDRPSYNEQFF. Here the CDR3 DNA reads TGTGCCAGCAGCTTAGATCGACCCTCCTACAATGAGCAGTTCTTC.